These T cell receptor beta chains were read from a single sample in a study of T-cell reconstitution after alpha-beta-depleted transplantation in children. TCRdb redid the calling of the PCR reads with MiXCR, one entry per CDR3 protein. The sample carries some 490,000 distinct CDR3 sequences, about an eighth recorded once. The sample in question was PBMCs from the stem cell graft donor, obtained from the stem cell graft. The receptors shown here come from a human donor who donated a stem cell graft to a child with combined immunodeficiency. The CDR3 runs from the conserved cysteine through the conserved F or W. Each record gives: clone size, CDR3 length, J gene, D gene, V gene, CDR3 DNA, CDR3 protein. A D gene is named only where the DNA matches it firmly. Some rows have no size entry. The others give once, few or many, or a class for an expanded clone.

abundance: many
len: 12
j_gene: TRBJ2-7
d_gene: NA
v_gene: TRBV29-1
CDR3nt: TGCAGCGTTGGTACTAGTTCCCTCGAGCAGTACTTC
CDR3aa: CSVGTSSLEQYF

abundance: many
len: 11
j_gene: TRBJ2-7
d_gene: NA
v_gene: TRBV6-2/TRBV6-3
CDR3nt: TGTGCCAGCAGTCCCCACTACGAGCAGTACTTC
CDR3aa: CASSPHYEQYF

abundance: many
len: 13
j_gene: TRBJ2-1
d_gene: NA
v_gene: TRBV29-1
CDR3nt: TGCAGCGTTGGACAGGTCTTGGGCAATGAGCAGTTCTTC
CDR3aa: CSVGQVLGNEQFF

abundance: many
len: 15
j_gene: TRBJ1-2
d_gene: TRBD1
v_gene: TRBV15
CDR3nt: TGTGCCACCAGCAGAGATCCCGACAGGGGGCGAGGCTACACCTTC
CDR3aa: CATSRDPDRGRGYTF

abundance: few
len: 12
j_gene: TRBJ2-1
d_gene: NA
v_gene: TRBV30
CDR3nt: TGTGCCTCCGGTAAAGAGGGCATTGAGCAGTTCTTC
CDR3aa: CASGKEGIEQFF

abundance: NA
len: 16
j_gene: TRBJ2-7
d_gene: TRBD2
v_gene: TRBV9
CDR3nt: TGTGCCAGCAGCGTCGGACGACTAGCGGGAGGCGGGGAGCAGTACTTC
CDR3aa: CASSVGRLAGGGEQYF

abundance: few
len: 12
j_gene: TRBJ1-5
d_gene: NA
v_gene: TRBV6-1
CDR3nt: TGTGCCAGCAAGGGTAGCAATCAGCCCCAGCATTTT
CDR3aa: CASKGSNQPQHF

abundance: NA
len: 16
j_gene: TRBJ2-7
d_gene: NA
v_gene: TRBV3-1
CDR3nt: TGTGCCAGCAGCCAAGCCCTCTCCCGGGACTGGCCTCGGCAGTACTTC
CDR3aa: CASSQALSRDWPRQYF

abundance: many
len: 17
j_gene: TRBJ2-3
d_gene: TRBD1
v_gene: TRBV5-1
CDR3nt: TGCGCCAGCAGCTCAACACACGGGACAGGGGGCACAGATACGCAGTATTTT
CDR3aa: CASSSTHGTGGTDTQYF

abundance: few
len: 16
j_gene: TRBJ1-1
d_gene: NA
v_gene: TRBV20-1
CDR3nt: TGCAGTGCTAGGGACACAGGGTGGGGTAGAAACACTGAAGCTTTCTTT
CDR3aa: CSARDTGWGRNTEAFF

abundance: many
len: 16
j_gene: TRBJ2-3
d_gene: TRBD1
v_gene: TRBV6-1
CDR3nt: TGTGCCAGCAGTGAAGCCCCCGGGACAGGGGAAGATACGCAGTATTTT
CDR3aa: CASSEAPGTGEDTQYF

abundance: many
len: 17
j_gene: TRBJ2-6
d_gene: TRBD1
v_gene: TRBV12-3/TRBV12-4
CDR3nt: TGTGCCAGCAGTTTAGGGACAGGTCGCTCTGGGGCCAACGTCCTGACTTTC
CDR3aa: CASSLGTGRSGANVLTF

abundance: NA
len: 15
j_gene: TRBJ2-3
d_gene: TRBD2
v_gene: TRBV20-1
CDR3nt: TGCAGTGCACCACTAGCGGAAACTAGCACAGATACGCAGTATTTT
CDR3aa: CSAPLAETSTDTQYF

abundance: NA
len: 14
j_gene: TRBJ2-1
d_gene: NA
v_gene: TRBV12-3/TRBV12-4
CDR3nt: TGTGCCAGCAGTTTCGACTTAAGCTACAATGAGCAGTTCTTC
CDR3aa: CASSFDLSYNEQFF

abundance: NA
len: 13
j_gene: TRBJ1-2
d_gene: NA
v_gene: TRBV30
CDR3nt: TGTGCCTGGGGCGTCGGGACTCCTTATGGCTACACCTTC
CDR3aa: CAWGVGTPYGYTF

abundance: few
len: 11
j_gene: TRBJ2-7
d_gene: NA
v_gene: TRBV3-1
CDR3nt: TGTGCCAGCAGCCATAGGCACGAGCAGTACTTC
CDR3aa: CASSHRHEQYF

abundance: few
len: 15
j_gene: TRBJ2-7
d_gene: NA
v_gene: TRBV6-2/TRBV6-3
CDR3nt: TGTGCCAGCAGTCCCGCCAATGATGGGTCCTACGAGCAGTACTTC
CDR3aa: CASSPANDGSYEQYF

abundance: many
len: 13
j_gene: TRBJ2-1
d_gene: NA
v_gene: TRBV5-6
CDR3nt: TGTGCCAGCAGCTCGGACAGTCACAATGAGCAGTTCTTC
CDR3aa: CASSSDSHNEQFF

abundance: NA
len: 17
j_gene: TRBJ2-2
d_gene: TRBD2
v_gene: TRBV7-3
CDR3nt: TGTGCCAGCAGCTTAACACTAGCGGGTGGAGAGAACGGGGAGCTGTTTTTT
CDR3aa: CASSLTLAGGENGELFF

abundance: NA
len: 15
j_gene: TRBJ2-5
d_gene: NA
v_gene: TRBV9
CDR3nt: TGTGCCAGCAGCGTTCACGGGACCCAAAAAGAGACCCAGTACTTC
CDR3aa: CASSVHGTQKETQYF

abundance: NA
len: 13
j_gene: TRBJ1-1
d_gene: NA
v_gene: TRBV6-5
CDR3nt: TGTGCCAGCAGTTACTCGGGGAGGACTGAAGCTTTCTTT
CDR3aa: CASSYSGRTEAFF

abundance: many
len: 13
j_gene: TRBJ2-2
d_gene: NA
v_gene: TRBV29-1
CDR3nt: TGCAGCGTTGGAACAACAAACACCGGGGAGCTGTTTTTT
CDR3aa: CSVGTTNTGELFF